This TCR beta chain was recovered during a study of T cells in Graves' hyperthyroidism and ophthalmopathy. CDR3 size: 14 residues. Trimming removed 1 base from V and 1 base from J, with 4 bases in between. Looked up from germline, CDR1 is LNHNV and CDR2 is YYDKDF (reference sequence). RNA transcripts gave rise to amplified TCR beta CDR3 regions. The HTBI primer set was used in a first-round RT-PCR of the TCR CDR3. Via MiXCR, TCRdb re-called the multiplex PCR reads, giving one row per CDR3 protein. Of approximately 530,000 distinct CDR3 sequences in the sample, 20% were seen once. V and J are TRBV15 and TRBJ2-2; D is undetermined. The specimen was blood. The sequence came from a middle-aged man with Graves' ophthalmopathy. The CDR3 loop reads CATSRGLNTGELFF. As DNA, the CDR3 is TGTGCCACCAGCAGAGGACTGAACACCGGGGAGCTGTTTTTT.